This T cell receptor (beta chain) was captured by sequencing in a study of blood T cells in healthy people across ages. As concerns this clonotype: Antigen specificity is unknown.

Study results and limitations: The study found TCR beta diversity correlated strongly with naive T cell percentage.

Sample-barcoded 5' priming and a J-beta primer mix drove a second PCR of roughly 6 to 12 cycles. Sequencing recovered at least 3 million CDR3-containing paired-end reads from each sample. TCRdb processed the 5' RACE reads anew with MiXCR; each CDR3 protein has one entry. The sample lists roughly 2 million distinct CDR3 sequences, roughly 52% occurring once. The germline V and J ends were trimmed by 2 bases and 1 base, with 14 bases remaining between them. This CDR3 contains 16 residues. CDR1 and CDR2 from the germline V gene are SGHTA and FQGNSA. The chain carries TRBV7-2 and TRBJ1-1; the D is unclear. What was sequenced was blood. The clonotype comes from a woman between 35 and 50 years old in good health. The CDR3 protein is CASSLRATMENTEAFF. CDR3 sequence (DNA): TGTGCCAGCAGCTTAAGGGCCACGATGGAGAACACTGAAGCTTTCTTT.